The 14 T cell receptor beta chains presented below share a single source sample, sequenced in a study of CD8+ T cells in alopecia areata (dated by TCRdb to 2016 to 2019). Library prep was done by the immunoSEQ multiplex PCR assay. RNA was extracted from all samples and reverse transcribed into cDNA as template for TCR sequencing. What TCRdb holds here is the immuneACCESS table cut down to in-frame rearrangements. Part of the clones is not present; checked against another copy, under half of the missing clones reflect an unresolved V gene, and the others are unexplained. This sample comprises about 170,000 clones, 58% of them detected only once. The ten largest make up roughly 17% of the sample. In light of the paper, this sample's treatment or condition label describes: oral pan-JAK inhibitor, 5-10 mg twice daily. The material was CD4+ T cells sorted from blood, obtained at week 56, from a patient treated with tofacitinib. The source of these receptors is a human donor with alopecia areata.

The sample holds a few counts of this clone. The rearrangement uses TRBV9 and TRBJ2-7; 7 bases fit TRBD1. The ends lost 0 bases at V and 5 bases at J; junction bases unmatched: 14. Germline CDR1 reads SGDLS; CDR2 reads YYNGEE. CDR3 length equals 17 residues. In DNA, the CDR3 is TGTGCCAGCAGCGTAGCGGGTTGGGGAGACAGGGCCCACGAGCAGTACTTC. This encodes CASSVAGWGDRAHEQYF. The full variable domain, completed using reference TRBV9 and TRBJ2-7, is DSGVTQTPKHLITATGQRVTLRCSPRSGDLSVYWYQQSLDQGLQFLIQYYNGEERAKGNILERFSAQQFPDLHSELNLSSLELGDSALYFCASSVAGWGDRAHEQYFGPGTRLTVT.

This rearrangement joins TRBV30 to TRBJ1-3; D gene uncertain. The CDR3 totals 12 residues. Germline CDR1 and CDR2: GTSNPN and SVGIG (reference sequence). Trimming removed 4 bases at V and 3 bases at J, with 7 bases between. The DNA of the CDR3 is TGTGCCTGGACCCCCAGTGGAAACACCATATATTTT. Its protein is CAWTPSGNTIYF.

V and J are TRBV30 and TRBJ2-7; tentative D call: TRBD1 (6 bases). Germline values: CDR1 GTSNPN, CDR2 SVGIG (reference sequence). This CDR3 is built from 13 residues. The V gene lost 1 base and the J gene lost 4 bases, with 11 bases spanning the gap. This chain's CDR3 is CAWSEGDNYEQYF. CDR3 in DNA: TGTGCCTGGAGTGAGGGGGACAATTACGAGCAGTACTTC.

This clone was counted between two and nine times. The chain joins TRBV4-1 to TRBJ2-3; D gene unclear. The CDR3 has 12 amino acids. V was shortened by 0 bases and J by 8 bases, with 6 bases between the two germline ends. Per the germline V gene, CDR1 is MGHRA and CDR2 is YSYEKL. The CDR3 nucleotides are TGCGCCAGCAGCCAAGACCCGGTTACGCAGTATTTT. Translation gives CASSQDPVTQYF.

This sequence joins TRBV5-4 and TRBJ1-1; TRBD1 might be the D (5 bases). Germline V gene sequence: CDR1 SGHNT, CDR2 YYREEE (reference sequence). Between the trimmed V and J ends, which lost 0 bases and 6 bases, there was a span of 12 bases. This CDR3 spans 14 amino acids. The CDR3 nucleotides read TGTGCCAGCAGCTTGGCAGGGTCTTTAGCTGAAGCTTTCTTT. Translation gives CASSLAGSLAEAFF.

The rearrangement joins TRBV20-1 to TRBJ2-5; 8 nucleotides line up with TRBD2. After removal of 4 bases from V and 6 bases from J, the junction contained 1 base not matched to a gene. The CDR3 contains 11 residues. Germline V lookup: CDR1 DFQATT, CDR2 SNEGSKA (reference sequence). DNA for the CDR3: TGCAGTGCTATTAGCGGGAAGACCCAGTACTTC. It codes for CSAISGKTQYF.

The V gene is TRBV10-3, the J gene TRBJ1-5; no reliable D call. V was pared by 5 bases and J by 0 bases, with 5 bases between. Germline V lookup: CDR1 ENHRY, CDR2 SYGVKD. The CDR3 is made up of 13 amino acids. For the CDR3, the DNA is TGTGCCATCAGTACAAGTAGCAATCAGCCCCAGCATTTT. This codes for CAISTSSNQPQHF.

The chain couples TRBV10-3 to TRBJ1-2; TRBD1 might be the D (5 bases). V was clipped by 3 bases and J by 0 bases, with 11 bases between them. This CDR3 is 15 amino acids long. Germline lookup yields CDR1 ENHRY and CDR2 SYGVKD. The CDR3 loop is CAISESGGPNYGYTF. In DNA form, the CDR3 reads TGTGCCATCAGTGAATCGGGGGGTCCTAACTATGGCTACACCTTC.

J is TRBJ2-7 and V is TRBV4-1; 9 bases line up with TRBD1. The CDR3 runs to 16 residues. With V trimmed by 3 bases and J by 3 bases, 9 bases remained unmatched. The germline V gene has CDR1 MGHRA and CDR2 YSYEKL. Here the CDR3 reads CASSQDPGQGFYEQYF. Here the CDR3 DNA reads TGCGCCAGCAGCCAGGACCCGGGACAGGGATTCTACGAGCAGTACTTC.

There are a few counts of this clone. V and J are TRBV5-6 and TRBJ2-5; D is uncertain. This CDR3 is built from 11 residues. The V end was cut by 3 bases, the J end by 2 bases, with 2 bases between. Germline CDR1 and CDR2: SGHDT and YYEEEE. CDR3 protein: CASSSQETQYF. The CDR3 coding sequence is TGTGCCAGCAGCTCACAAGAGACCCAGTACTTC.

For the CDR3, the DNA is TGCGCCAGCAGCTTAGGGACGGCGGCGGAGACCCAGTACTTC. It yields the protein CASSLGTAAETQYF. The rearrangement links TRBV5-1 to TRBJ2-5; D is possibly TRBD1 or TRBD2 (5 bases each). Germline-derived CDR1 and CDR2 are SGHRS and YFSETQ. The CDR3 loop spans 14 amino acids. V was trimmed by 2 bases and J by 5 bases, leaving 13 bases between them.

The V and J genes are TRBV4-1 and TRBJ2-7; D may be TRBD1 or TRBD2 (5 bases each). The V end lost 0 bases, the J end lost 5 bases, and 14 bases lay between the germline ends. Germline CDR1 and CDR2: MGHRA and YSYEKL. CDR3 length: 15 amino acids. The CDR3 here is CASSQDGAGVDEQYF. In DNA, the CDR3 is TGCGCCAGCAGCCAAGACGGGGCCGGGGTCGACGAGCAGTACTTC.

This clone has only a few counts. The chain carries TRBV7-9 and TRBJ2-1; no clear D gene. CDR1 SEHNR and CDR2 FQNEAQ come from the germline V gene (reference sequence). Trimming stripped 4 bases from V and 15 bases from J, with 7 bases between. The CDR3 spans 9 residues. Here the CDR3 reads CASSSFGFF. The CDR3 nucleotides are TGTGCCAGCAGCTCTTTCGGGTTCTTC.

Only a few counts were recorded for this clone. The chain links TRBV4-1 to TRBJ2-3, with a tentative D call TRBD2 (7 bases). V lost 2 bases and J 3 bases, leaving 15 bases between the germline ends. CDR1 is MGHRA, CDR2 YSYEKL, per germline. The CDR3 sequence is 16 residues long. CDR3 sequence (DNA): TGCGCCAGCAGCCAATGGGCAGGGGAGGGTACAGATACGCAGTATTTT. This translates into CASSQWAGEGTDTQYF.